This T cell receptor beta chain was sequenced during a study of patients and donors after allogeneic stem cell transplantation. The CDR3 loop spans 13 amino acids. From the RT-PCR reads, TCRdb called clonotypes with MiXCR, one entry per CDR3 protein. The sample lists 900,000 to 1,000,000 distinct CDR3 sequences; more than 15% were seen once. The TCR originated in a human donor who was either an allogeneic HSCT recipient or a stem cell or donor lymphocyte infusion donor (not recorded which). It is not recorded whose cells these are; they may come from a transplant donor. The chain employs TRBV21-1 and TRBJ2-7. TRBV21-1 is a documented pseudogene. Sequences were obtained from blood, either unsorted or a sorted T cell fraction (not recorded which). In DNA form, the CDR3 reads TGTGCCAGCAGCAAAGCGCCGGGGTGGGAGCAGTACTTC. Translated: CASSKAPGWEQYF.